Presented here are 14 T cell receptor beta chains from one specimen sequenced in a study of blood T cell repertoires in COVID-19. Profiling relied on immunoSEQ multiplex PCR, and the TCRdb table lists in-frame clones only, not all of them. The table lists some 200,000 clones, around 84% of them singletons, with roughly 14% in the top ten. The sequencing sample was made of peripheral blood. The receptors were gathered from a man under 40 with active or convalescent COVID-19.

The chain combines TRBV5-6 with TRBJ2-1; 8 nucleotides line up with TRBD1. Germline trimming cut 5 bases from V and 6 bases from J; bases unmatched to any gene: 1. Germline V gives CDR1 SGHDT, CDR2 YYEEEE. The CDR3 contains 12 residues. The CDR3 spells CASRDRVNEQFF. The CDR3 DNA sequence: TGTGCCAGCAGGGACAGGGTCAATGAGCAGTTCTTC. Full variable domain (outside the CDR3, taken from reference TRBV5-6 and TRBJ2-1): DAGVTQSPTHLIKTRGQQVTLRCSPKSGHDTVSWYQQALGQGPQFIFQYYEEEERQRGNFPDRFSGHQFPNYSSELNVNALLLGDSALYLCASRDRVNEQFFGPGTRLTVL.

This clone was counted a single time. The V and J genes are TRBV18 and TRBJ2-7, with D perhaps matching TRBD1 or TRBD2 (10 bases each). There are 21 residues in the CDR3. Germline V gene sequence: CDR1 KGHSH, CDR2 LQKENI. With 3 bases removed from V and 2 bases from J, the gap between germline ends came to 32 bases. CDR3 loop: CASSPGTGVSAGGPMTYEQYF. The CDR3, as DNA: TGTGCCAGCTCACCCGGGACAGGGGTGTCAGCGGGAGGGCCGATGACCTACGAGCAGTACTTC. The full variable domain, with the rest looked up from reference TRBV18 and TRBJ2-7, is NAGVMQNPRHLVRRRGQEARLRCSPMKGHSHVYWYRQLPEEGLKFMVYLQKENIIDESGMPKERFSAEFPKEGPSILRIQQVVRGDSAAYFCASSPGTGVSAGGPMTYEQYFGPGTRLTVT.

V is TRBV6-5 and J is TRBJ2-7; a possible D gene is TRBD2 (7 bases). V lost 8 bases and J lost 3, with 20 bases in between. The CDR3 spans 15 residues. Per germline, CDR1 MNHEY and CDR2 SVGAGI. This chain's CDR3 is CASLEGGGADYEQYF. The CDR3 region has the DNA TGTGCCAGCCTCGAGGGCGGGGGCGCGGACTACGAGCAGTACTTC.

J is TRBJ2-2 and V is TRBV29-1; D unresolved. Between the trimmed V and J ends, which lost 5 bases and 1 base, there was a span of 11 bases. Per germline, CDR1 SQVTM and CDR2 ANQGSEA. The CDR3 runs to 14 residues. The CDR3 coding sequence is TGCAGCGTTCTGCCCGGGTTGAACACCGGGGAGCTGTTTTTT. This encodes CSVLPGLNTGELFF.

This clone was counted a single time. J is TRBJ2-1 and V is TRBV5-1, with 8 positions matching TRBD2. The J segment lost 9 bases and the V segment lost 4 bases, leaving 12 bases of the junction unmatched. CDR1 and CDR2 (germline): SGHRS, YFSETQ. The CDR3 totals 15 residues. The CDR3 reads CASSPGGGPLGEQFF. The DNA for the CDR3 is TGCGCCAGCAGCCCGGGGGGGGGTCCCTTAGGTGAGCAGTTCTTC.

J is TRBJ1-2 and V is TRBV5-4; D possibly corresponds to TRBD1 (5 bases). Germline loops: CDR1 SGHNT, CDR2 YYREEE (reference sequence). Trimming removed 4 bases at V and 3 bases at J, with 16 bases between. The CDR3 is 15 residues long. The CDR3 loop reads CASSKPSTGDYGYTF. The CDR3 DNA reads TGTGCCAGCAGCAAACCCTCCACAGGAGACTATGGCTACACCTTC.

The chain joins TRBV10-3 to TRBJ1-2, with 10 bases matching TRBD1. The CDR3 consists of 16 residues. Germline CDR1 reads ENHRY; CDR2 reads SYGVKD. Trimming removed 6 bases from V and 3 bases from J; junction bases left unmatched: 10. Here the CDR3 reads CAIRVPGQGTDYGYTF. CDR3 DNA: TGTGCCATCAGGGTTCCGGGACAGGGGACAGACTATGGCTACACCTTC.

The V gene is TRBV5-4, the J gene TRBJ2-3; D may be TRBD1 (7 bases). Germline V lookup: CDR1 SGHNT, CDR2 YYREEE (reference sequence). The V gene lost 1 base and the J gene lost 6 bases, with 9 bases spanning the gap. The CDR3 runs 13 residues. The CDR3 DNA reads as TGTGCCAGCAGCTTGCCAGGGGGGGATACGCAGTATTTT. As protein: CASSLPGGDTQYF.

The gene calls are TRBV11-3 and TRBJ2-5; D not certain. Trimming removed 5 bases at V and 5 bases at J, with 9 bases between. Germline CDR1 and CDR2: SGHNT and YENEEA. The CDR3 extends over 12 amino acids. This CDR3 is CASSPPFETQYF. The CDR3 DNA is TGTGCCAGCAGCCCCCCCTTTGAGACCCAGTACTTC.

This clone appeared a single time. This sequence joins TRBV6-5 and TRBJ1-6, with D possibly being TRBD1 (5 bases). Germline V gene lookup returns CDR1 MNHEY and CDR2 SVGAGI. V shed 6 bases and J shed 6 bases, with 12 bases lying between them. This CDR3 is 14 amino acids long. CDR3 sequence (DNA): TGTGCCAGCAGGCGGGGGGACGTTAATTCACCCCTCCACTTT. It translates to CASRRGDVNSPLHF.

The rearrangement links TRBV4-3 to TRBJ2-2; 8 bases are a match to TRBD1. The CDR3 loop spans 14 amino acids. Per the germline V gene, CDR1 is LGHNA and CDR2 is YSLEER. V shed 8 bases, J shed 3 bases, and the junction held 5 bases outside the gene matches. CDR3 in amino acids: CASHPGGDTGELFF. CDR3 sequence (DNA): TGCGCCAGCCACCCAGGGGGCGACACCGGGGAGCTGTTTTTT.

About this clone itself: The junction shows a germline mismatch at one end, possibly a read error. This chain uses TRBV7-7 with TRBJ1-2, with D possibly being TRBD1 (6 bases). CDR3 size: 17 residues. Germline V gene sequence: CDR1 SSHAT, CDR2 FNYEAQ (reference sequence). The DNA for the CDR3 is TGTGCTAGCAGCTCAAGGACAGAGCCGACCTTTAACTATGGCTACACCTTC. Protein sequence: CASSSRTEPTFNYGYTF.

The rearrangement joins TRBV6-5 to TRBJ2-2, with a possible D match to TRBD2 (6 bases). The CDR3 sequence is 14 residues long. The V and J ends lost 7 bases and 5 bases respectively, with 14 bases between them. CDR1 MNHEY and CDR2 SVGAGI come from the germline V gene. CDR3 DNA sequence: TGTGCCAGCAATCCCCTTGGGGGGACCGGGGAGCTGTTTTTT. As protein: CASNPLGGTGELFF.

The rearrangement joins TRBV5-1 to TRBJ2-7; 9 positions agree with TRBD2. Trimming cost V 2 bases and J 3 bases; bases outside gene matches: 6. Germline V gene sequence: CDR1 SGHRS, CDR2 YFSETQ. CDR3 length equals 15 residues. The chain's CDR3 is CASSLEEAGGYEQYF. In DNA form, the CDR3 reads TGCGCCAGCAGCTTAGAGGAAGCGGGAGGCTACGAGCAGTACTTC.